What follows describes a single T cell receptor (beta chain). Its target is unknown. The length of the CDR3 is 12 residues. The ends were cut back, 0 bases at V and 1 base at J, with 4 bases in the middle. Looked up from germline, CDR1 is GTSNPN and CDR2 is SVGIG (reference sequence). TCRdb re-called the 5' RACE reads through MiXCR, storing one row per CDR3 protein. Found here are roughly 120,000 distinct CDR3 sequences, more than 15% of them singletons; the top ten hold 11% to 15%. This entry comes from a study of T-cell memory formation after mild COVID-19. Study-level background: The two donors had largely donor-specific TCR clusters.

General study findings and limits: Clones shrinking from day 15 to 85 showed even CD4/CD8 mixes; later expanders tilted CD4+.

The sample taken for sequencing was PBMCs or a T cell subset sorted from them (not recorded which). This chain connects TRBV30 to TRBJ2-7; D unresolved. The clonotype was recovered from an adult woman who had mild COVID-19 (a few samples of this study predate the infection). Cell type and time point are not known. CDR3 protein: CAWSVGSYEQYF. The CDR3 DNA sequence: TGTGCCTGGAGTGTGGGTTCCTACGAGCAGTACTTC.